The 3 T cell receptor beta chains listed next were all sequenced from one sample in a study of blood T cell repertoires in COVID-19. The method was immunoSEQ multiplex PCR; TCRdb's version includes in-frame clones alone and lacks a portion of them. The table shows around 240,000 clones, with 86% occurring only once. The source material was PBMCs or T cells enriched from blood (not recorded which). The source of these receptors is a woman between 50 and 59 years old who had recovered from COVID-19.

CDR3 in DNA: TGCGCCAGCAGCTTGAGGTGGACTAGCTCGAAGGACGAGCAGTACTTC. As protein: CASSLRWTSSKDEQYF. J is TRBJ2-7 and V is TRBV5-1; 8 positions agree with TRBD2. This CDR3 contains 16 residues. Unmatched junction bases numbered 11, after V lost 1 base and J lost 5 bases. Germline V gives CDR1 SGHRS, CDR2 YFSETQ. Filled out from reference TRBV5-1 and TRBJ2-7, the complete variable domain reads KAGVTQTPRYLIKTRGQQVTLSCSPISGHRSVSWYQQTPGQGLQFLFEYFSETQRNKGNFPGRFSGRQFSNSRSEMNVSTLELGDSALYLCASSLRWTSSKDEQYFGPGTRLTVT.

The V and J genes are TRBV4-1 and TRBJ1-4; D is perhaps TRBD1 (5 bases). CDR1 and CDR2 (germline): MGHRA, YSYEKL. This CDR3 has 17 amino acids. V was pared by 0 bases and J by 5 bases, with 16 bases between. In nucleotides, the CDR3 is TGCGCCAGCAGCCAAGAGATCGCGACAGCCACAAATGAAAAACTGTTTTTT. As protein: CASSQEIATATNEKLFF.

The rearrangement joins TRBV6-1 to TRBJ1-2; tentatively, D is TRBD1 (6 bases). CDR3 length: 15 amino acids. The ends were cut back, 3 bases at V and 3 bases at J, with 14 bases in the middle. The germline CDR1 and CDR2 sequences are MNHNS and SASEGT. CDR3 nucleotides: TGTGCCAGCAGTGACCCGAGGGGGACCGACTATGGCTACACCTTC. Amino acids: CASSDPRGTDYGYTF.